This is a list of T cell receptor beta chains from one sample in a study of shared clonotypes between healthy human individuals. Sequenced by immunoSEQ multiplex PCR; TCRdb stores in-frame clones only, minus some. The sample includes around 1.9 million clones, 93% of them seen just once. Sequencing was performed on naive CD8+ T cells from PBMCs. These TCRs come from a man younger than 35 in good health. Some clones in this sample may be carry-over from other donors' samples. CDR3s include the opening cysteine and the closing phenylalanine or tryptophan. A D gene is named only where the DNA matches it firmly. Not every row has a clone size; where given, it reads once, few, many or a size class.

v_gene	j_gene	abundance	d_gene	CDR3aa	CDR3nt
TRBV2	TRBJ2-7	NA	NA	CASSDSGEQYF	TGTGCCAGCAGTGATAGCGGCGAGCAGTACTTC
TRBV10-3	TRBJ2-1	NA	NA	CAISDWGSYNEQFF	TGTGCCATCAGTGATTGGGGATCCTACAATGAGCAGTTCTTC
TRBV7-9	TRBJ2-5	once	NA	CASSFPRRTGKETQYF	TGTGCCAGCAGCTTCCCTCGGCGGACTGGGAAGGAGACCCAGTACTTC
TRBV29-1	TRBJ2-2	NA	NA	CSGSDVNTGELFF	TGCAGCGGGTCCGACGTGAACACCGGGGAGCTGTTTTTT
TRBV7-9	TRBJ1-2	NA	NA	CASSLGDGANYGYTF	TGTGCCAGCAGCTTAGGTGACGGAGCTAACTATGGCTACACCTTC
TRBV5-4	TRBJ2-7	NA	NA	CASSLAPAVPAAGDYEQYF	TGTGCCAGCAGCTTGGCACCCGCGGTCCCGGCCGCCGGCGACTACGAGCAGTACTTC
TRBV27	TRBJ2-1	NA	NA	CASSSLWGETDNEQFF	TGTGCCAGCAGTTCTCTCTGGGGGGAGACAGACAATGAGCAGTTCTTC
TRBV6-4	TRBJ1-2	NA	TRBD1	CASRKTGKSNYGYTF	TGTGCCAGCAGGAAGACAGGGAAATCTAACTATGGCTACACCTTC
TRBV7-9	TRBJ1-2	NA	TRBD1	CASSLTGGGFPGYTF	TGTGCCAGCAGCTTGACAGGGGGCGGCTTCCCTGGCTACACCTTC
TRBV4-1	TRBJ2-1	NA	NA	CASSQGDGPYNEQFF	TGCGCCAGCAGCCAAGGGGACGGACCCTACAATGAGCAGTTCTTC
TRBV28	TRBJ1-1	NA	NA	CASRVWNTEAFF	TGTGCCAGCAGGGTGTGGAACACTGAAGCTTTCTTT